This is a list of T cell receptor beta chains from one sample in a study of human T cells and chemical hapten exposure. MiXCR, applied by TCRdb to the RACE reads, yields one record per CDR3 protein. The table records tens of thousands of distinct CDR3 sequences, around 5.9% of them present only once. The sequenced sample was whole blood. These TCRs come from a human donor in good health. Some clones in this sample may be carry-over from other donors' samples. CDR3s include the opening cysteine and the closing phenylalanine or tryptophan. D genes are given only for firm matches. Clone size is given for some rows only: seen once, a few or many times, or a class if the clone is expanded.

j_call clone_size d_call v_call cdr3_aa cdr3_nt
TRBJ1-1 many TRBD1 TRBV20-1 CSALDRAEAFF TGCAGTGCCCTCGACAGGGCCGAAGCTTTCTTT
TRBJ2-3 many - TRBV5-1 CASRLTQGSDTQYF TGCGCCAGCAGACTAACACAGGGATCAGATACGCAGTATTTT
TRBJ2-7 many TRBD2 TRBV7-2 CASSTTSGRSYEQYF TGTGCCAGCAGCACCACTAGCGGGCGTTCCTACGAGCAGTACTTC
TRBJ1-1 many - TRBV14 CASSQDLLLRWTEAFF TGTGCCAGCAGCCAAGATTTGCTGTTGAGGTGGACTGAAGCTTTCTTT
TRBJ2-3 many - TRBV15 CATSRVGTDTQYF TGTGCCACCAGCAGAGTGGGCACAGATACGCAGTATTTT
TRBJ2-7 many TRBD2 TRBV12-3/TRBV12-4 CASSFQLAGVGEQYF TGTGCCAGCAGCTTCCAACTAGCGGGAGTAGGGGAGCAGTACTTC
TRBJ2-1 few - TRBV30 CAWSSFHGGGGFF TGTGCCTGGAGTTCCTTCCACGGTGGGGGAGGCTTCTTC
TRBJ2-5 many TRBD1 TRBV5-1 CASGPGQGRGIQETQYF TGCGCCAGCGGCCCGGGACAGGGTCGGGGGATACAAGAGACCCAGTACTTC
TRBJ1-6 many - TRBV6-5 CASSLDPRGTSPLHF TGTGCCAGCAGCCTTGACCCCCGTGGGACTTCACCCCTCCACTTT
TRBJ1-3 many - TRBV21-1 CASNPGQGSRSGNTIYF TGTGCCAGCAACCCGGGACAGGGGTCCCGCTCTGGAAACACCATATATTTT
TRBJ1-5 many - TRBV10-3 CAISVGGVQPQHF TGTGCCATCAGTGTAGGGGGGGTTCAGCCCCAGCATTTT
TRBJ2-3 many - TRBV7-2 CASSLYTDTQYF TGTGCCAGCAGCTTGTACACAGATACGCAGTATTTT
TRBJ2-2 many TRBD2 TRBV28 CASSVSGPNTGELFF TGTGCCAGCAGCGTTAGCGGGCCAAACACCGGGGAGCTGTTTTTT
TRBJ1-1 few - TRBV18 CASSPLRGGKNTEAFF TGTGCCAGCTCACCACTTCGGGGCGGAAAGAACACTGAAGCTTTCTTT
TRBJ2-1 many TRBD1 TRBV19 CASSTDRANLNEQFF TGTGCCAGTAGTACCGACAGGGCTAACCTCAATGAGCAGTTCTTC
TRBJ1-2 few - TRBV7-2 CASSGRSGFSGYTF TGTGCCAGCAGCGGACGTTCAGGGTTCTCTGGCTACACCTTC
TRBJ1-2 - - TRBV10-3 CASTTGSAAGYTF TGTGCCAGCACAACAGGGAGCGCGGCGGGCTACACCTTC
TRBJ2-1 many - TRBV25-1 CASSEGGAVDEQFF TGTGCCAGCAGTGAAGGGGGGGCCGTAGATGAGCAGTTCTTC
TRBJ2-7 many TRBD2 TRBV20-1 CSAAFSGRGWEQYF TGCAGTGCTGCCTTTAGCGGGAGAGGGTGGGAGCAGTACTTC
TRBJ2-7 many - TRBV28 CASWGAKEQYF TGTGCCAGCTGGGGGGCGAAGGAGCAGTACTTC
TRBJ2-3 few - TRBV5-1 CASRSAGTDTQYF TGCGCCAGCCGGTCAGCCGGCACAGATACGCAGTATTTT
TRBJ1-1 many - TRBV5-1 CASSLQGLLNTEAFF TGCGCCAGCAGCCTACAGGGCCTCTTGAACACTGAAGCTTTCTTT
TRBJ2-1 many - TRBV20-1 CSARDGQGGHKQFF TGCAGTGCTAGAGATGGTCAGGGGGGGCATAAGCAGTTCTTC
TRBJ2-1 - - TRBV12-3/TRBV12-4 CASRWAEAQEQFF TGTGCCAGCAGATGGGCAGAGGCGCAAGAGCAGTTCTTC
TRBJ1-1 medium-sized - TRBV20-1 CSAPKEGRDTEAFF TGCAGTGCTCCCAAGGAGGGGAGGGACACTGAAGCTTTCTTT
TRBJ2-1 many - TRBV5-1 CASSLTGETGFHEQFF TGCGCCAGCAGCTTGACCGGTGAAACAGGGTTCCATGAGCAGTTCTTC
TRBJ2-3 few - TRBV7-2 CASSLAQKRYTDTQYF TGTGCCAGCAGCTTAGCGCAAAAGCGGTACACAGATACGCAGTATTTT
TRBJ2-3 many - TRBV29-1 CSGRRVDTQYF TGCAGCGGGCGCCGGGTAGATACGCAGTATTTT
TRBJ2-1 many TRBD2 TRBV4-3 CASSQGFSGGNYNEQFF TGCGCCAGCAGCCAAGGGTTTAGCGGGGGGAACTACAATGAGCAGTTCTTC
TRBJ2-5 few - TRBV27 CASSSHQGLETQYF TGTGCCAGCAGTTCACACCAGGGGCTAGAGACCCAGTACTTC
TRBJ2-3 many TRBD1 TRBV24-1 CATSAGQGRTDTQYF TGTGCCACCAGTGCCGGACAGGGGAGAACAGATACGCAGTATTTT
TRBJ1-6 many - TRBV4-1 CASSQGAGSANSPLHF TGCGCCAGCAGCCAAGGGGCAGGGTCCGCCAATTCACCCCTCCACTTT
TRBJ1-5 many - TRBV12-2 CASRLDRGSNQPQHF TGTGCAAGTCGCTTGGACAGGGGGAGCAATCAGCCCCAGCATTTT
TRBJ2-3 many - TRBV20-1 CSARDRGPGDTQYF TGCAGTGCTAGAGATCGGGGACCAGGCGATACGCAGTATTTT
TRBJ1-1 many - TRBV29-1 CSADIAATEAFF TGCAGCGCTGACATTGCGGCCACTGAAGCTTTCTTT
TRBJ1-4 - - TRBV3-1 CASGEANEKLFF TGTGCCAGCGGGGAGGCTAATGAAAAACTGTTTTTT
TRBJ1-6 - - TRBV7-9 CASSLTGPGGEALHF TGTGCCAGCAGCTTAACCGGGCCCGGTGGTGAGGCCCTCCACTTT
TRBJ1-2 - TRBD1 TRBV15 CATSRDWGTGGRPEFNYGYTF TGTGCCACCAGCAGAGATTGGGGGACAGGGGGCCGTCCAGAATTTAACTATGGCTACACCTTC
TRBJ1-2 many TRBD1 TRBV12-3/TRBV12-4 CASSTGGPYGYTF TGTGCCAGCAGTACAGGGGGCCCCTATGGCTACACCTTC
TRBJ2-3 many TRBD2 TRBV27 CASSLSWTSGRAYHTQYF TGTGCCAGCAGTTTATCGTGGACTAGCGGGAGGGCCTATCATACGCAGTATTTT
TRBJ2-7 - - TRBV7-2 CASSFGRGLYEQYF TGTGCCAGCAGCTTCGGCAGGGGCCTCTACGAGCAGTACTTC
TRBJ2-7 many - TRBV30 CAWSVGSAWEQYF TGTGCCTGGAGTGTTGGCAGCGCTTGGGAGCAGTACTTC
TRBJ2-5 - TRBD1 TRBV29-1 CSVDGQGAKETQYF TGCAGCGTTGATGGGCAGGGGGCGAAAGAGACCCAGTACTTC
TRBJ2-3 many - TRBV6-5 CASRETVGSTDTQYF TGTGCCAGCAGAGAGACAGTGGGGTCTACAGATACGCAGTATTTT
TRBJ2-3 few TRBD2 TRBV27 CASSPGTSGSDTDTQYF TGTGCCAGCAGTCCCGGGACTAGCGGGAGCGACACAGATACGCAGTATTTT
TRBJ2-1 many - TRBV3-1 CASSRRETYNEQFF TGTGCCAGCAGCCGGCGGGAAACCTACAATGAGCAGTTCTTC
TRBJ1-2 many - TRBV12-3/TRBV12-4 CASSLRSGASGYTF TGTGCCAGCAGTTTACGATCCGGAGCGAGCGGCTACACCTTC
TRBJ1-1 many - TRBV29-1 CSVAGTPKAFF TGCAGCGTTGCAGGTACCCCGAAAGCTTTCTTT